This entry is about one TCR beta chain. The germline V gene has CDR1 LGHNA and CDR2 YNFKEQ. V shed 4 bases, J shed 4 bases, and the junction held 9 bases outside the gene matches. This CDR3 is built from 16 residues. Data came from immunoSEQ multiplex PCR; TCRdb stores just in-frame clones and leaves some out. Among approximately 250,000 clones listed, around 89% were seen once. This sample is part of a study of blood T cell repertoires in COVID-19. Study information: In each case, the material was cDNA or gDNA derived from T cells, B-cell-depleted T cells, or PBMCs.

Cohort placement rested on clinical history that participants reported themselves. Two negative PCRs, clearance, or symptom resolution characterized the recovered Cohort 3 donors. The rearrangement joins TRBV4-2 to TRBJ2-1; 8 bases agree with TRBD2. The receptor was derived from a woman aged 25 to 39 who had recovered from COVID-19. Source material: PBMCs or T cells enriched from blood (not recorded which). CDR3 in DNA: TGTGCCAGCAGCCCGAGGACAGCGGGAGAATACAATGAGCAGTTCTTC. This translates into CASSPRTAGEYNEQFF.